This T cell receptor (beta chain) comes out of a study of blood T cell repertoires in COVID-19. Whole-study context: T cells, B-cell-depleted T cells, or PBMCs provided the cDNA or gDNA that served as material.

TCRdb's table, derived via immunoSEQ multiplex PCR, lists solely in-frame clones and lacks some. The sample records some 46,000 clones, around nine tenths being singletons. The CDR3 is 12 residues long. Trimming removed 8 bases from V and 0 bases from J, with 5 bases in between. Germline V gene sequence: CDR1 MNHEY, CDR2 SMNVEV (reference sequence). Specimen: peripheral blood. The rearrangement uses TRBV27 and TRBJ1-3; D remains ambiguous. The receptor comes from a man aged 50-60 years with acute or convalescent COVID-19. CDR3 in DNA: TGTGCCAGCGGGCCCTCTGGAAACACCATATATTTT. This translates into CASGPSGNTIYF.